One and the same sample provided the 18 T cell receptor beta chains below, sequenced in a study of vaccination effects on CD4 cells after COVID-19 (dated by TCRdb to between 2021 and 2022). Libraries were built with the immunoSEQ multiplex PCR assay. TCRdb took over this immuneACCESS table, retaining in-frame rearrangements with V and J assigned. Such tables are incomplete; in checked studies, under half of the missing clones stem from an unresolved V gene, and the remainder is unexplained. The sample table shows tens of thousands of clones, and approximately 72% are seen once. Roughly 4% of the sample is held by the ten biggest clonotypes. In the ViraFEST assay, PBMC were stimulated with viral peptide pools, and antigen-specific CD4+ T cell clonotypes were then identified by expansion using TCR sequencing. After about 10 days of culture, CD4+ T cells were isolated with the EasySep CD4+ T cell isolation kit. None of the healthy vaccine recipients had a prior SARS-CoV-2 infection, which was confirmed by nucleocapsid antibody tests that came back negative both before and after vaccination.

Their recognized antigens are unknown. The sample here was CD4+ T cells from PBMCs cultured with HCoV-OC43 spike peptides, taken before COVID-19 vaccination. This specimen's cell subset or site label, interpreted: HCoV-OC43 spike overlapping peptide pool stimulation. All receptors come from a human donor who received a COVID-19 vaccine.

This rearrangement joins TRBV18 to TRBJ2-7; perhaps TRBD1 as D (6 bases). Germline loops: CDR1 KGHSH, CDR2 LQKENI. Trimming removed 5 bases at V and 0 bases at J, with 8 bases between. The CDR3 covers 13 residues. The CDR3, as DNA: TGTGCCAGCTCAACAGGGAGCTCCTACGAGCAGTACGTC. Amino acids: CASSTGSSYEQYV.

V usage is TRBV6-7 and J usage is TRBJ2-3, with D unresolved. TRBV6-7 is annotated as an ORF whose role is uncertain. Trimming took 2 bases from V and 6 from J, leaving 12 bases between them. CDR3 size: 14 residues. This CDR3 reads CASSYSKSKDTQYF. Written as DNA, the CDR3 is TGTGCCAGCAGTTACAGTAAAAGCAAGGATACGCAGTATTTT.

The rearrangement joins TRBV7-2 to TRBJ1-4; D perhaps matches TRBD1 (5 bases). The CDR3 runs to 15 residues. The V end lost 2 bases, the J end lost 7 bases, and 14 bases lay between the germline ends. In germline, CDR1 is SGHTA, CDR2 FQGNSA. The chain's CDR3 is CASSLNRGEGEKLFF. The CDR3 coding sequence is TGTGCCAGCAGCTTAAACAGAGGGGAAGGTGAAAAACTGTTTTTT.

This sequence joins TRBV5-1 and TRBJ2-1; possibly TRBD2 for D (6 bases). Per germline, CDR1 SGHRS and CDR2 YFSETQ. V was clipped by 1 base and J by 2 bases, with 19 bases between them. The CDR3 runs 18 residues. In nucleotides, the CDR3 is TGCGCCAGCAGCTTGAGGCCAGGCGGTCGGGGGACCTACAATGAGCAGTTCTTC. Amino acids: CASSLRPGGRGTYNEQFF.

V is TRBV7-8 and J is TRBJ1-2, with unresolved D. This CDR3 contains 15 residues. V lost 1 base, J lost 2 bases, and 11 bases lay in between. CDR1 and CDR2 from the germline V gene are SGHVS and FQNEAQ. The CDR3 sequence is CASSLGFAGNYGYTF. CDR3 in DNA: TGTGCCAGCAGCTTAGGTTTCGCAGGAAACTATGGCTACACCTTC.

The CDR3 coding sequence is TGCGCCAGCAGCCCCCGGGTAGGACAGGACTTCTCTGGGGCCAACGTCCTGACTTTC. Encoded protein: CASSPRVGQDFSGANVLTF. The V gene is TRBV4-3, the J gene TRBJ2-6; 7 positions match TRBD1. The CDR3 has 19 residues. Trimming took 4 bases from V and 0 from J; bases not matched to a gene: 12. Looked up from germline, CDR1 is LGHNA and CDR2 is YSLEER.

This clone was picked up one time. This chain links TRBV4-1 with TRBJ1-4, with D unresolved. This CDR3 contains 13 residues. Deletions cut 4 bases from V and 7 bases from J, with 10 bases between. Germline values: CDR1 MGHRA, CDR2 YSYEKL. CDR3 DNA: TGCGCCAGCAGCCGCCTAAATGGTGAAAAACTGTTTTTT. Its translation: CASSRLNGEKLFF.

V usage is TRBV6-5 and J usage is TRBJ1-4; possibly TRBD1 for D (5 bases). The germline gives CDR1 MNHEY, CDR2 SVGAGI. Trimming stripped 6 bases from V and 8 bases from J, with 16 bases between. This CDR3 contains 14 residues. CDR3 bases: TGTGCCAGCAGAGGAATAGGGGCATGGGAAAAACTGTTTTTT. It translates to CASRGIGAWEKLFF.

This chain joins TRBV11-3 and TRBJ1-1, with D possibly matching TRBD1 (6 bases). The germline V gene encodes CDR1 SGHNT and CDR2 YENEEA. This CDR3 contains 13 residues. Trimming took 1 base from V and 8 from J, leaving 11 bases between them. The CDR3 loop is CASSLGSGQEAFF. As DNA, the CDR3 is TGTGCCAGCAGCTTAGGCTCCGGACAGGAAGCTTTCTTT.

This clone was seen only once. The chain links TRBV6-2 or TRBV6-3 to TRBJ1-1; D gene unclear. CDR3 length equals 13 residues. Trimming pared 5 bases from V and 5 bases from J, leaving 12 bases between. CDR1 and CDR2 from the germline V gene are MNHEY and SVGEGT. The CDR3 region is CASSLQRRTEAFF. In DNA form, the CDR3 reads TGTGCCAGCAGTCTACAGAGGAGGACTGAAGCTTTCTTT.

In its sample, this clone was seen a few times. V usage is TRBV18 and J usage is TRBJ1-5, with D uncertain. In germline, CDR1 is KGHSH, CDR2 LQKENI. The CDR3 is made up of 13 amino acids. V lost 3 bases to trimming and J lost 5 bases, with 8 bases between them. The CDR3 region has the DNA TGTGCCAGCTCACCGCCCAACGATCAGCCCCAGCATTTT. Protein: CASSPPNDQPQHF. The complete variable domain, with remaining parts taken from reference TRBV18 and TRBJ1-5, reads NAGVMQNPRHLVRRRGQEARLRCSPMKGHSHVYWYRQLPEEGLKFMVYLQKENIIDESGMPKERFSAEFPKEGPSILRIQQVVRGDSAAYFCASSPPNDQPQHFGDGTRLSIL.

The V gene is TRBV4-1, the J gene TRBJ2-5; TRBD2 agrees at 9 bases. The CDR3 length is 16 residues. The germline gives CDR1 MGHRA, CDR2 YSYEKL. After removal of 4 bases from V and 2 bases from J, the junction contained 8 bases not matched to a gene. CDR3 loop: CASSRAGGPVQETQYF. The CDR3 DNA follows: TGCGCCAGCAGCCGAGCGGGGGGCCCGGTACAAGAGACCCAGTACTTC.

Only a few counts were recorded for this clone. The chain carries TRBV9 and TRBJ1-3; D ambiguous. This CDR3 contains 15 residues. The germline V gene has CDR1 SGDLS and CDR2 YYNGEE. V was pared by 0 bases and J by 3 bases, with 10 bases between. The CDR3 loop is CASSVAAVIGNTIYF. Written as DNA, the CDR3 is TGTGCCAGCAGCGTAGCGGCAGTAATTGGAAACACCATATATTTT.

The gene calls are TRBV5-5 and TRBJ2-3; 12 nucleotides match TRBD2. CDR3 size: 17 residues. Germline CDR1 and CDR2: SGHKS and YYEKEE (reference sequence). With V trimmed by 4 bases and J by 9 bases, 15 bases remained unmatched. The CDR3 sequence is CASSPTSSGGAPGTQYF. DNA of the CDR3: TGTGCCAGCAGCCCAACTTCTAGCGGGGGGGCCCCCGGCACGCAGTATTTT.

J is TRBJ2-7 and V is TRBV5-1, with D possibly matching TRBD2 (5 bases). From germline, CDR1 is SGHRS and CDR2 YFSETQ. CDR3 size: 15 residues. V was clipped by 0 bases and J by 0 bases, with 10 bases between them. The chain's CDR3 is CASSLGFGSSYEQYV. In nucleotides, the CDR3 is TGCGCCAGCAGCTTGGGATTTGGGAGCTCCTACGAGCAGTACGTC.

The chain employs TRBV7-3 and TRBJ1-2, with D uncertain. Trimming took 3 bases from V and 8 from J, leaving 13 bases between them. CDR3 length: 13 residues. Germline CDR1 SGHTA, CDR2 FQGTGA. DNA for the CDR3: TGTGCCAGCAGCTTCTATCCCGGGCAGGGCTACACCTTC. Translation: CASSFYPGQGYTF.

The chain uses TRBV24-1 and TRBJ2-1; 9 positions match TRBD1. The CDR3 is made up of 15 amino acids. V dropped 6 bases and J dropped 4; count of bases not matched to a gene: 6. In germline, CDR1 is KGHDR, CDR2 SFDVKD. The CDR3 is CATSLSGTGYNEQFF. In DNA, the CDR3 is TGTGCCACCAGTTTATCCGGGACAGGGTACAATGAGCAGTTCTTC.

V gene TRBV19 combines with J gene TRBJ1-2; D might be TRBD1 (6 bases). V lost 5 bases and J 7 bases, leaving 14 bases between the germline ends. The CDR3 covers 13 residues. The germline gives CDR1 LNHDA, CDR2 SQIVND (reference sequence). The DNA for the CDR3 is TGTGCCAGTAGTGGAGGGGGGTTCGGTGGCTACACCTTC. Translation: CASSGGGFGGYTF.